Listed below are T cell receptor beta chains from one sample, sequenced in a study of CD8 T cells in ankylosing spondylitis. TCRdb fed the 5' RACE reads into MiXCR, producing one record per CDR3 protein. The table records about 840,000 distinct CDR3 sequences, 12% of them present only once. Specimen: blood, either unsorted or a sorted T cell fraction (not recorded which). These receptors all stem from a male donor with ankylosing spondylitis. The CDR3 runs from the conserved cysteine through the conserved F or W. A D gene is named only where the DNA matches it firmly. Expanded clones get a size class; other rows say once, few or many, or leave the size out.

v_gene: TRBV12-3/TRBV12-4; j_gene: TRBJ2-2; abundance: few; d_gene: .; CDR3nt: TGTGCCAGCCTACCGGGTCTCCGAAGGGACACCGGGGAGCTGTTTTTT; CDR3aa: CASLPGLRRDTGELFF
v_gene: TRBV6-5; j_gene: TRBJ1-6; abundance: few; d_gene: .; CDR3nt: TGTGCCAGCAGTTACGGGGCCAGATATTCACCCCTCCACTTT; CDR3aa: CASSYGARYSPLHF
v_gene: TRBV20-1; j_gene: TRBJ2-3; abundance: .; d_gene: TRBD1; CDR3nt: TGCAGTGCAACTCCTCTACCGGGACAGGGCAACACAGATACGCAGTATTTT; CDR3aa: CSATPLPGQGNTDTQYF
v_gene: TRBV5-1; j_gene: TRBJ1-6; abundance: few; d_gene: .; CDR3nt: TGCGCCAGCAGCTTGGACAACAATTCACCCCTCCACTTT; CDR3aa: CASSLDNNSPLHF
v_gene: TRBV6-2/TRBV6-3; j_gene: TRBJ2-7; abundance: few; d_gene: .; CDR3nt: TGTGCCAGCAGTTGGCAGGCGAAATCCTACGAGCAGTACTTC; CDR3aa: CASSWQAKSYEQYF
v_gene: TRBV20-1; j_gene: TRBJ2-7; abundance: many; d_gene: .; CDR3nt: TGCAGTGCTAGAGCCACAGGTGGAGAGCAGTACTTC; CDR3aa: CSARATGGEQYF
v_gene: TRBV5-5; j_gene: TRBJ1-1; abundance: .; d_gene: TRBD1; CDR3nt: TGTGCCAGCAGCTCATTGACAGGGAAAACGGGTATGAACACTGAAGCTTTCTTT; CDR3aa: CASSSLTGKTGMNTEAFF
v_gene: TRBV29-1; j_gene: TRBJ2-7; abundance: many; d_gene: TRBD2; CDR3nt: TGCAGCGTTGAACTAGCGGCCTACGAGCAGTACTTC; CDR3aa: CSVELAAYEQYF
v_gene: TRBV5-5; j_gene: TRBJ2-5; abundance: many; d_gene: .; CDR3nt: TGTGCCAGCAGCCATGCAGGAATTCAAGAGACCCAGTACTTC; CDR3aa: CASSHAGIQETQYF
v_gene: TRBV5-1; j_gene: TRBJ2-5; abundance: many; d_gene: TRBD2; CDR3nt: TGTGCCAGCAGTTTGCTAGCGGGAGGAGAGACCCAGTACTTC; CDR3aa: CASSLLAGGETQYF
v_gene: TRBV20-1; j_gene: TRBJ1-2; abundance: few; d_gene: .; CDR3nt: TGCAGTGCTAGAGGTTCAACTAACTATGGCTACACCTTC; CDR3aa: CSARGSTNYGYTF
v_gene: TRBV7-2; j_gene: TRBJ1-2; abundance: .; d_gene: .; CDR3nt: TGTGCCAGCAGCCCTCAAGGATCGGCCTATGGCTACACCTTC; CDR3aa: CASSPQGSAYGYTF
v_gene: TRBV20-1; j_gene: TRBJ1-5; abundance: .; d_gene: TRBD1; CDR3nt: TGCAGTGCTAGTGGGACAGGTGGAAGGCCCCAGCATTTT; CDR3aa: CSASGTGGRPQHF
v_gene: TRBV12-3/TRBV12-4; j_gene: TRBJ1-6; abundance: few; d_gene: .; CDR3nt: TGTGCCAGCAGTTTAGAAAGGTTTTCACCCCTCCACTTT; CDR3aa: CASSLERFSPLHF
v_gene: TRBV5-5; j_gene: TRBJ1-1; abundance: few; d_gene: .; CDR3nt: TGTGCCAGCGGGCCGACACCCAACACTGAAGCTTTCTTT; CDR3aa: CASGPTPNTEAFF
v_gene: TRBV5-1; j_gene: TRBJ2-3; abundance: few; d_gene: TRBD2; CDR3nt: TGCGCCACCGGACTAGCGGGGGACGCAGATACGCAGTATTTT; CDR3aa: CATGLAGDADTQYF
v_gene: TRBV5-1; j_gene: TRBJ2-2; abundance: many; d_gene: .; CDR3nt: TGCGCCAGCAGCTTGGGAGACCCGAACACCGGGGAGCTGTTTTTT; CDR3aa: CASSLGDPNTGELFF
v_gene: TRBV5-1; j_gene: TRBJ1-1; abundance: many; d_gene: .; CDR3nt: TGCGCCAGCAGCTCGACACGGGTGAACACTGAAGCTTTCTTT; CDR3aa: CASSSTRVNTEAFF
v_gene: TRBV7-9; j_gene: TRBJ2-7; abundance: few; d_gene: .; CDR3nt: TGTGCCAGCAGCGGGGACAATACCTACGAGCAGTACTTC; CDR3aa: CASSGDNTYEQYF
v_gene: TRBV19; j_gene: TRBJ1-5; abundance: .; d_gene: .; CDR3nt: TGTGCCAGTAGATGGGGGGATCAGCCCCAGCATTTT; CDR3aa: CASRWGDQPQHF
v_gene: TRBV6-1; j_gene: TRBJ2-3; abundance: few; d_gene: TRBD2; CDR3nt: TGTGCCAGCAGTGAACTCCTAGCGGGGGTCACAGATACGCAGTATTTT; CDR3aa: CASSELLAGVTDTQYF
v_gene: TRBV29-1; j_gene: TRBJ2-1; abundance: many; d_gene: TRBD2; CDR3nt: TGCAGCGTGGTTAGCGGGAGAAGCTTGAATGAGCAGTTCTTC; CDR3aa: CSVVSGRSLNEQFF
v_gene: TRBV20-1; j_gene: TRBJ2-4; abundance: few; d_gene: .; CDR3nt: TGCAGTGCTAGAGAGTGGGGGGACGGCGTAAACATTCAGTACTTC; CDR3aa: CSAREWGDGVNIQYF
v_gene: TRBV7-2; j_gene: TRBJ2-3; abundance: .; d_gene: .; CDR3nt: TGTGCCAGCAGCTTAGCGGACCCGGGAAGCAAGTATTTT; CDR3aa: CASSLADPGSKYF
v_gene: TRBV5-5; j_gene: TRBJ2-1; abundance: few; d_gene: TRBD1; CDR3nt: TGTGCCAGCAGCTCTCGGACAGGGAGAGACAATGAGCAGTTCTTC; CDR3aa: CASSSRTGRDNEQFF
v_gene: TRBV4-1; j_gene: TRBJ1-5; abundance: .; d_gene: .; CDR3nt: TGCGCCAGCAGCCTTAGGTATCTCCCGAATCAGCCCCAGCATTTT; CDR3aa: CASSLRYLPNQPQHF
v_gene: TRBV20-1; j_gene: TRBJ2-7; abundance: .; d_gene: TRBD2; CDR3nt: TGCAGTGCTAGAGGACTAGCGAACGAGCAGTACTTC; CDR3aa: CSARGLANEQYF
v_gene: TRBV14; j_gene: TRBJ2-3; abundance: .; d_gene: TRBD2; CDR3nt: TGTGCCAGCAGCCCCCTAGAAGCGGGGCGACCTCTCACAGATACGCAGTATTTT; CDR3aa: CASSPLEAGRPLTDTQYF
v_gene: TRBV11-2; j_gene: TRBJ2-4; abundance: many; d_gene: .; CDR3nt: TGTGCCAGCAGCTCGACAGTACGTGGAAACATTCAGTACTTC; CDR3aa: CASSSTVRGNIQYF
v_gene: TRBV4-3; j_gene: TRBJ1-4; abundance: few; d_gene: .; CDR3nt: TGCGCCAGCAGCCAAGAGATTACTGAAAAACTGTTTTTT; CDR3aa: CASSQEITEKLFF
v_gene: TRBV2; j_gene: TRBJ1-5; abundance: .; d_gene: .; CDR3nt: TGTGCCAGCAGTGTACGACAGGGCAATCAGCCCCAGCATTTT; CDR3aa: CASSVRQGNQPQHF
v_gene: TRBV27; j_gene: TRBJ2-1; abundance: few; d_gene: TRBD2; CDR3nt: TGTGCCAGCAGTTTAGGGACTAGCGTTAGTGAGCAGTTCTTC; CDR3aa: CASSLGTSVSEQFF
v_gene: TRBV4-3; j_gene: TRBJ2-7; abundance: .; d_gene: .; CDR3nt: TGCGCCAGCAGCCAAGATATAGCAGCCTACGAGCAGTACTTC; CDR3aa: CASSQDIAAYEQYF
v_gene: TRBV2; j_gene: TRBJ1-1; abundance: many; d_gene: .; CDR3nt: TGCGCCAGCCGACAAAACACTGAAGCTTTCTTT; CDR3aa: CASRQNTEAFF
v_gene: TRBV7-2; j_gene: TRBJ2-1; abundance: few; d_gene: .; CDR3nt: TGTGCCAGCAGCTTCGCAGGGGTGTATGAGCAGTTCTTC; CDR3aa: CASSFAGVYEQFF
v_gene: TRBV5-1; j_gene: TRBJ2-3; abundance: few; d_gene: TRBD2; CDR3nt: TGCGCCAGCAGCTTAGGGACTAGACCTGACGATACGCAGTATTTT; CDR3aa: CASSLGTRPDDTQYF
v_gene: TRBV7-9; j_gene: TRBJ1-1; abundance: .; d_gene: .; CDR3nt: TGTGCCAGCAGCTTCGTGTCAGAGAACACTGAAGCTTTCTTT; CDR3aa: CASSFVSENTEAFF
v_gene: TRBV12-3/TRBV12-4; j_gene: TRBJ2-7; abundance: .; d_gene: .; CDR3nt: TGTGCCAGCAGTTTCGGCCGACCGAATTCCTACGAGCAGTACTTC; CDR3aa: CASSFGRPNSYEQYF
v_gene: TRBV7-2; j_gene: TRBJ2-5; abundance: .; d_gene: TRBD1; CDR3nt: TGTGCCAGTCACAGGGGGCCCCAAGAGACCCAGTACTTC; CDR3aa: CASHRGPQETQYF
v_gene: TRBV12-3/TRBV12-4; j_gene: TRBJ1-1; abundance: .; d_gene: .; CDR3nt: TGTGCCAGCAGGTTCGGGGGAGTGAACACTGAAGCTTTCTTT; CDR3aa: CASRFGGVNTEAFF
v_gene: TRBV9; j_gene: TRBJ1-6; abundance: few; d_gene: .; CDR3nt: TGTGCCAGCAGCACTAGGAGGGGGAATTCACCCCTCCACTTT; CDR3aa: CASSTRRGNSPLHF
v_gene: TRBV4-1; j_gene: TRBJ2-1; abundance: few; d_gene: .; CDR3nt: TGCGCCAGCAGCCAAGTACCGGACGGCTGGAAGTTCTTC; CDR3aa: CASSQVPDGWKFF
v_gene: TRBV6-5; j_gene: TRBJ1-5; abundance: few; d_gene: .; CDR3nt: TGTGCCAGCAGTTACCACCGGGGGCTAAACCAGCCCCAGCATTTT; CDR3aa: CASSYHRGLNQPQHF
v_gene: TRBV10-3; j_gene: TRBJ2-7; abundance: many; d_gene: TRBD2; CDR3nt: TGTGCCATCAGTGGGGGACTAGCGGGACGCCCCGAGCAGTACTTC; CDR3aa: CAISGGLAGRPEQYF
v_gene: TRBV21-1; j_gene: TRBJ1-4; abundance: few; d_gene: .; CDR3nt: TGTGCCAGCAGCTCAAGCGAACACAACGAAAAACTGTTTTTT; CDR3aa: CASSSSEHNEKLFF
v_gene: TRBV12-3/TRBV12-4; j_gene: TRBJ2-2; abundance: few; d_gene: .; CDR3nt: TGTGCCAGCAGGGATCCGGGCCGAGCATTCACCGGGGAGCTGTTTTTT; CDR3aa: CASRDPGRAFTGELFF